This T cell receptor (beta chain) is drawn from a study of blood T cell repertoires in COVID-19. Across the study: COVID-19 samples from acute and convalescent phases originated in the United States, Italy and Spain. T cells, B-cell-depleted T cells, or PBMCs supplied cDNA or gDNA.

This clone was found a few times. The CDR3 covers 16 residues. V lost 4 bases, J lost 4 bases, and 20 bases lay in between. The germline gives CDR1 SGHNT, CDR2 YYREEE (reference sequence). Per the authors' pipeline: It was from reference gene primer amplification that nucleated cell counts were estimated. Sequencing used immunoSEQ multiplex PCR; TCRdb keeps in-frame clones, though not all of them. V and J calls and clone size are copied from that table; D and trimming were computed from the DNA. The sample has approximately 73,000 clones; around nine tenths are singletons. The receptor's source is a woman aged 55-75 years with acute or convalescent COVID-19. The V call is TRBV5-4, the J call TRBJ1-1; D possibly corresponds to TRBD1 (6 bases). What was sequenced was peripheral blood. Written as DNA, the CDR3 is TGTGCCAGCAGCAAGGATGGTCGGGGGGCCCGCACTGAAGCTTTCTTT. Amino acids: CASSKDGRGARTEAFF.